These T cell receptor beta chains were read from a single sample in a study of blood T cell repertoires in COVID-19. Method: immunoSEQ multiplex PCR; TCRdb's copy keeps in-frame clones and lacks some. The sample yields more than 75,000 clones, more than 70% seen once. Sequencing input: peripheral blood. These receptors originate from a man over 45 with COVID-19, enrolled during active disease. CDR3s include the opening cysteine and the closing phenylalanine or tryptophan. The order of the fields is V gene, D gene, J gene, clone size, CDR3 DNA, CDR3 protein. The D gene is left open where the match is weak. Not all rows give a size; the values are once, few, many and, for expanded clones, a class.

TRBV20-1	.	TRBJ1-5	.	TGCAGTGCTAGTATGACAGAGTATAGCAATCAGCCCCAGCATTTT	CSASMTEYSNQPQHF
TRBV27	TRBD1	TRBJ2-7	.	TGTGCCAGCACCCTGGGACAGTCTACGGGGGAGCAGTACTTC	CASTLGQSTGEQYF
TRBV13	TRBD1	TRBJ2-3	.	TGTGCCAGCAGCTTTGGACAGGATGGGGGTACGCAGTATTTT	CASSFGQDGGTQYF
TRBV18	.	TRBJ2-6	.	TGTGCCAGCTCACCGCGACAGGTTAGATCTGGGGCCAACGTCCTGACTTTC	CASSPRQVRSGANVLTF
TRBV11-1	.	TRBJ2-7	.	TGTGCCAGCAGCCAGGACAGAAACGAGCAGTACTTC	CASSQDRNEQYF
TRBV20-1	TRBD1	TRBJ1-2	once	TGCAGTGCTAGTGGACAGGGGGCAGGGTATGGCTACACCTTC	CSASGQGAGYGYTF
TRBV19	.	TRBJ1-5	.	TGTGCCAGTGGGGACACTAGCAATCAGCCCCAGCATTTT	CASGDTSNQPQHF
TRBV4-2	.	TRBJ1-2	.	TGTGCCAGCAGCCAAGATCCAATTCTAGACGGCTACACCTTC	CASSQDPILDGYTF
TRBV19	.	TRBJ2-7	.	TGTGCCAGTAGTTCGGGGGAGGTCTACGAGCAGTACTTC	CASSSGEVYEQYF
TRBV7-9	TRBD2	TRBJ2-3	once	TGTGCCAGCAGCTTAAGACTAGCGGGGGGGCCAGATACGCAGTATTTT	CASSLRLAGGPDTQYF
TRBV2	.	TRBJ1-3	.	TGTGCCAGCAGTGTAGACAACTCTGGAAACACCATATATTTT	CASSVDNSGNTIYF
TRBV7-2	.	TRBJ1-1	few	TGTGCCAGCAGCTTAGGGCCGGGTCTAGTGAACACTGAAGCTTTCTTT	CASSLGPGLVNTEAFF
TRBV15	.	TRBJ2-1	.	TGTGCCACCAGCAGAGACGCTGCTAGCCCCGGTGAGCAGTTCTTC	CATSRDAASPGEQFF
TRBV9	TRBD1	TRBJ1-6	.	TGTGCCAGCAGCGGGACAGGGCTCAATTCACCCCTCCACTTT	CASSGTGLNSPLHF
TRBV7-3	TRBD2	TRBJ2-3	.	TGTGCCAGCAGCCAACTAGCGGGGGGCACAGATACGCAGTATTTT	CASSQLAGGTDTQYF
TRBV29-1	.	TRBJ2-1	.	TGCAGCGTTGTAGGCGGCTCCTACAATGAGCAGTTCTTC	CSVVGGSYNEQFF
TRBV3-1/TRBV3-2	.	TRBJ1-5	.	TGTGCCAGCAGCCAAGTAGGGGAGCCCCAGCATTTT	CASSQVGEPQHF
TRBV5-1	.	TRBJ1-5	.	TGCGCCAGCAGCTTCGAGGTTAATCAGCCCCAGCATTTT	CASSFEVNQPQHF
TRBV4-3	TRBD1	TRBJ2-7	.	TGCGCCAGCAGCCAAGATCCCCGACAGGGGGCGTACGAGCAGTACTTC	CASSQDPRQGAYEQYF
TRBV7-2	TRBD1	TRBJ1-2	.	TGTGCCAGCAGCTTATACTGGGACAGCTATGGCTACACCTTC	CASSLYWDSYGYTF
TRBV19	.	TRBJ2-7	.	TGTGCCAGTAGCCCGTCGGGTTACTCCTACGAGCAGTACTTC	CASSPSGYSYEQYF
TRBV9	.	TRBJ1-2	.	TGTGCCAGCAGCGCGGACGGACTCTATGGCTACACCTTC	CASSADGLYGYTF
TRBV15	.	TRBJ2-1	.	TGTGCCACCAGCAGACGCGACAGGAGGAATGAGCAGTTCTTC	CATSRRDRRNEQFF
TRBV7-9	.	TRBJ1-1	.	TGTGCCAGCAGCTTAAAACGGGAACCGACTTTCTTT	CASSLKREPTFF
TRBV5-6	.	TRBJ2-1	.	TGTGCCAGCAGCCATCTTCCAGAAAGCTCCTACAATGAGCAGTTCTTC	CASSHLPESSYNEQFF
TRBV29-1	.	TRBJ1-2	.	TGCAGCGTTGGACAACCCGGCTACACCTTC	CSVGQPGYTF
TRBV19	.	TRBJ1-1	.	TGTGCCAGTAATTCGGTCGGACATCTGAACACTGAAGCTTTCTTT	CASNSVGHLNTEAFF
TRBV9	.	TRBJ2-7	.	TGTGCCAGCAGCGTAGGGTGCTACTACGAGCAGTACTTC	CASSVGCYYEQYF
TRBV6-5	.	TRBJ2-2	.	TGTGCCAGCAGTTATAGGAGGGACTGGAACACCGGGGAGCTGTTTTTT	CASSYRRDWNTGELFF
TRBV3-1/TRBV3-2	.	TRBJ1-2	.	TGTGCCAGCAGCCGTCAGGGGACCTATGGCTACACCTTC	CASSRQGTYGYTF
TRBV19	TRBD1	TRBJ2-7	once	TGTGCCAGTAGTATAGGGGACAGGGCTTTTTCAACCTTATCCTACGAGCAGTACTTC	CASSIGDRAFSTLSYEQYF
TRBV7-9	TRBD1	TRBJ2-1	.	TGTGCCAGCAGCTATTTGGGACAGAGGAACAATGAGCAGTTCTTC	CASSYLGQRNNEQFF
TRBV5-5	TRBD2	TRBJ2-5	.	TGTGCCAGCAGCTTTCGTCCGACTAGCGGGGGGCCGCAAGAGACCCAGTACTTC	CASSFRPTSGGPQETQYF
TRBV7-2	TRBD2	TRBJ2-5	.	TGTGCCAGCAGCTTACAACTAGCGGGGGGCGGGAAGACCCAGTACTTC	CASSLQLAGGGKTQYF
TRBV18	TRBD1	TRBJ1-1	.	TGTGCCAGCTCACAGGGACAGGGGAACACTGAAGCTTTCTTT	CASSQGQGNTEAFF
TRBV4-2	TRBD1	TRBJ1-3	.	TGTGCCAGCAGCCATTGGGGACAGCGAAACTCTGGAAACACCATATATTTT	CASSHWGQRNSGNTIYF
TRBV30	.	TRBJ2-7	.	TGTGCCTGGAGTGTAAGTAGCTACGAGCAGTACTTC	CAWSVSSYEQYF
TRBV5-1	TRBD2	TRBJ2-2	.	TGCGCCAGCAGCTTGGTTAACGGGGGGGCCGAGGCCGGGGAGCTGTTTTTT	CASSLVNGGAEAGELFF
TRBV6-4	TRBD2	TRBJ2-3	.	TGTGCCAGCAAGAATACAACCGACGGGACTAGCGGGCCTAGCACAGATACGCAGTATTTT	CASKNTTDGTSGPSTDTQYF
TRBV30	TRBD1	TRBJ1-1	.	TGTGCCTGGAGTACAACAGGGGCTAGGGTTTTTGGCACTGAAGCTTTCTTT	CAWSTTGARVFGTEAFF
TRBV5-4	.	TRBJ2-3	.	TGTGCCAGCAGCTTGTTCCGGGGAGACACAGATACGCAGTATTTT	CASSLFRGDTDTQYF
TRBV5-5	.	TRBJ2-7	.	TGTGCCAGCAGCTTGGGGGCAGACTACGAGCAGTACTTC	CASSLGADYEQYF
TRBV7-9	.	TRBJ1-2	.	TGTGCCAGCACCGTAGGGGGGGCCGACTATGGCTACACCTTC	CASTVGGADYGYTF
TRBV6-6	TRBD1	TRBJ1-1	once	TGTGCCAGCAGACCTACAGGGGTCACTGAAGCTTTCTTT	CASRPTGVTEAFF
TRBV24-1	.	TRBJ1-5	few	TGTGCCACCAGTCCCGGGAACTGGGATAGCAATCAGCCCCAGCATTTT	CATSPGNWDSNQPQHF
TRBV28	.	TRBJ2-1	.	TGTGCCAGCGCCGGGAACTACAATGAGCAGTTCTTC	CASAGNYNEQFF
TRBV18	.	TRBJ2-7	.	TGTGCCAGCTCACCACCGGGCGTTAGCTACGAGCAGTACTTC	CASSPPGVSYEQYF
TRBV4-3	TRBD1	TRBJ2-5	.	TGCGCCAGCAGCCAACATCGACAGGGGGGGGACCCTCAAGAGACCCAGTACTTC	CASSQHRQGGDPQETQYF
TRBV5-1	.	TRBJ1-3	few	TGCGCCAGCAGCTTAGGCCTCGGGGGAAGCTCTGGAAACACCATATATTTT	CASSLGLGGSSGNTIYF
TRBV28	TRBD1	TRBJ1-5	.	TGTGCCAGCAGACTGATAAGGGGGAGGCGACAGGGGGCATTTTTGCAGCCCCAGCATTTT	CASRLIRGRRQGAFLQPQHF
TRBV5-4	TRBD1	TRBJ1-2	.	TGTGCCAGCAGCCGAACAGGGGGCAACTATGGCTACACCTTC	CASSRTGGNYGYTF